This TCR beta chain was recovered during a study of shared clonotypes between healthy human individuals. Whole-study findings and limits: Rarefaction exposed incomplete sorted-subset sequencing despite large depth. Clonotypes which were not shared had lower generation probabilities than clonotypes that all four donors shared.

Method: immunoSEQ multiplex PCR; TCRdb's copy keeps in-frame clones and lacks some. The data contain some 1,900,000 clones, 85% to 95% of them singletons. Positively selected for CCR7, the CD45RO-negative cells used as naive CD8 cells excluded terminally differentiated effector memory CD45RA+ cells. As for this clone: What it binds is unknown.

The CDR3 sequence is 17 residues long. The V and J ends lost 0 bases and 3 bases, in that order; junction bases with no gene match: 7. CDR1 is MGHRA, CDR2 YSYEKL, per germline. Sequenced: naive CD8+ T cells sorted from blood. The rearrangement links TRBV4-1 to TRBJ2-2; 7 bases agree with TRBD1. This receptor was identified in a young man in good health. CDR3 residues: CASSQDLRQGDTGELFF. DNA for the CDR3: TGCGCCAGCAGCCAAGATTTGCGACAGGGTGACACCGGGGAGCTGTTTTTT.